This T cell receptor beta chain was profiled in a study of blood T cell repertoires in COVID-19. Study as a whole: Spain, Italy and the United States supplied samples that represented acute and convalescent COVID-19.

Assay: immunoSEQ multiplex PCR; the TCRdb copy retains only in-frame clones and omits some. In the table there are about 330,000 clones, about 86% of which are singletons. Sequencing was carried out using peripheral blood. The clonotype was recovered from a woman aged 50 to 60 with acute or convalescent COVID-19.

The CDR3 loop is CASSRTQRPGQGYGYTF. In nucleotides, the CDR3 is TGTGCCAGCAGCAGGACTCAGAGACCGGGACAGGGCTACGGCTACACCTTC. The chain is built from TRBV27 and TRBJ1-2, with 9 positions matching TRBD1. V lost 6 bases to trimming and J lost 8 bases; unmatched junction nucleotides: 19. The CDR3 length is 17 residues. Germline V gene lookup returns CDR1 MNHEY and CDR2 SMNVEV (reference sequence).